This is a list of T cell receptor beta chains from one sample in a study of T cells after yellow fever vaccination. Each CDR3 protein gets one entry after TCRdb re-called the 5' RACE reads with MiXCR. The repertoire holds 200,000 to 250,000 distinct CDR3 sequences, with roughly 3.3% as singletons. The source material was CD4+ T cells sorted from PBMCs, sampled 10 days after the yellow fever booster vaccination. These receptors were obtained from a man between 18 and 35 years old who received the YFV17D yellow fever vaccine. The conserved cysteine and the conserved F or W are not part of the CDR3 here.

ASSHRGPSPNQETQY,TRBV6-1
ASSSPGQHNEQF,TRBV7-2
ATSDPSGGAQEQF,TRBV24-1
ASSLGGSNTEAF,TRBV7-3
ASSGTEASTDTQY,TRBV19
SATERGRDTQY,TRBV20-1
ASSADRENTEAF,TRBV5-4
ASTNRGSYEQY,TRBV19
ASSPDRGRTFGYT,TRBV7-2
ASSPGQARSTDTQY,TRBV6-6
ASSYNREGAQNIQY,TRBV12-3/TRBV12-4
SARAGRGVTQY,TRBV20-1
ATSRDVAGAGGKAF,TRBV15
SAEPQRGYYNEQF,TRBV20-1
ASRRDRRQY,TRBV14
AISEGTFYGYT,TRBV10-3
ASSTRSGGNRYEQY,TRBV12-3/TRBV12-4
ASSRGTGLESPLH,TRBV4-3
ASSPGDRSPLH,TRBV18
ASSRTVTGELF,TRBV3-1
ASSYSQVSNQPQH,TRBV6-2/TRBV6-3
ASSLWGQGVQETQY,TRBV7-6